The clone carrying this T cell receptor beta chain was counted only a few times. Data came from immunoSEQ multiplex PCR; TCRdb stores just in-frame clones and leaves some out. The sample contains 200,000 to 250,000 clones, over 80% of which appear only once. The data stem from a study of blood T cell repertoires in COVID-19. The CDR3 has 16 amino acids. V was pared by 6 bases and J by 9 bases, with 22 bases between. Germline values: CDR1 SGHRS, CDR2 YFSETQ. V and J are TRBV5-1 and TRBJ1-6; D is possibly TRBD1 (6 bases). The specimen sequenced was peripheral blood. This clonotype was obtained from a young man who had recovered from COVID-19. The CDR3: CASKGRGGLAGSPLHF. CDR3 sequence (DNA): TGCGCCAGCAAAGGGAGGGGGGGCCTGGCGGGTTCACCCCTCCACTTT.